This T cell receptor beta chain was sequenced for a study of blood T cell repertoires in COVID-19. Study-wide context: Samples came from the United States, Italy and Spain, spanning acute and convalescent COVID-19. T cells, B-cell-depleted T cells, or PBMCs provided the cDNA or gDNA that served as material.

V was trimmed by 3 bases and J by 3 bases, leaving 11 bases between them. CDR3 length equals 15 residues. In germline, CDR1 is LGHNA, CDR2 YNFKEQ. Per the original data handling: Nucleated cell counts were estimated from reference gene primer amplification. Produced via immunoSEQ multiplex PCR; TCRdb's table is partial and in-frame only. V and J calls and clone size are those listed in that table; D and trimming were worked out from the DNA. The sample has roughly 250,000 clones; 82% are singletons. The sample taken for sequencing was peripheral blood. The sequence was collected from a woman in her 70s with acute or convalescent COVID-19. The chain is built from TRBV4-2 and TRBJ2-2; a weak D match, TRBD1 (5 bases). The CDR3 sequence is CASSQDVRDTGELFF. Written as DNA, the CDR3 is TGTGCCAGCAGCCAGGACGTCAGGGACACCGGGGAGCTGTTTTTT.